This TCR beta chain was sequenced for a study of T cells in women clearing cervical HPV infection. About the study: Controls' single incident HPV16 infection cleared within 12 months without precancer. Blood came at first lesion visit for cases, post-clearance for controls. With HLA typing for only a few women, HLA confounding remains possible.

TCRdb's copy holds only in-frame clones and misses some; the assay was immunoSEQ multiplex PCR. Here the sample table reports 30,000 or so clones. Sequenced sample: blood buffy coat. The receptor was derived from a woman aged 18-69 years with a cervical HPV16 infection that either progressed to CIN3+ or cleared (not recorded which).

CDR3 residues: CASSLELAVNEQFF. The covered CDR3 bases are TGTGCCAGCAGCTTAGAACTAGCGGTGAATGAG. The gene calls are TRBV7-7 and TRBJ2-1; 8 nucleotides match TRBD2. Coverage ceases 3 residues before the CDR3 finishes, and the germline J gene fills in the end. Germline V gene sequence: CDR1 SSHAT, CDR2 FNYEAQ (reference sequence). CDR3 length equals 14 residues. With V trimmed by 1 base and J by 7 bases, 3 bases remained unmatched.